The entry that follows covers one TCR beta chain sequence. Its specificity is unknown. V was pared by 5 bases and J by 3 bases, with 5 bases of the junction left unmatched. Germline CDR1 MDHEN, CDR2 SYDVKM. The CDR3 runs to 14 residues. Generated by immunoSEQ multiplex PCR, the TCRdb table keeps only in-frame clones and is missing some. The sample lists approximately 100,000 clones; around 87% were seen once. The source of the sample is a study of T cell responses to AZD1222 COVID-19 vaccine. Points from the study as a whole: Spike-specific TCR breadth and depth both grew after two AZD1222 doses. There were mostly white British donors and more females than males, and clonal diversity was possibly underestimated.

Second-dose intervals near 4 or 12 weeks were combined. V is TRBV28 and J is TRBJ2-7, with 9 nucleotides matching TRBD1. This sample comprised peripheral blood, obtained 28 days after the second AZD1222 dose. This TCR was sampled from an adult who received the AZD1222 COVID-19 vaccine. The CDR3 loop reads CASSVSTGGYEQYF. The CDR3 DNA sequence: TGTGCCAGCAGTGTCTCGACAGGGGGCTACGAGCAGTACTTC.